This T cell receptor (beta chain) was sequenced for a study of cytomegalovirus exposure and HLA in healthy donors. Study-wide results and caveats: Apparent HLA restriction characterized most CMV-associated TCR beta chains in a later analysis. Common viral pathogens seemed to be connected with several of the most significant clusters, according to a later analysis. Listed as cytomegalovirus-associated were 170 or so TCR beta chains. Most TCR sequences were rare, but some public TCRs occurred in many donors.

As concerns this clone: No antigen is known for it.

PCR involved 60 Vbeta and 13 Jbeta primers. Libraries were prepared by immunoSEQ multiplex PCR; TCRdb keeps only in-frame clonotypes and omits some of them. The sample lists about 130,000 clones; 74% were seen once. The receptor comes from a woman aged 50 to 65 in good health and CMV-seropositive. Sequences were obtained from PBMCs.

CDR3 sequence reads: CASSSLGGREGEKLFF. CDR3 nucleotides: TGTGCCAGCAGTTCCCTCGGGGGGAGGGAGGGTGAAAAACTGTTTTTT. The V gene is TRBV6-6, the J gene TRBJ1-4; perhaps TRBD1 as D (5 bases). This CDR3 contains 16 residues. Looked up from germline, CDR1 is MNHNY and CDR2 is SVGAGI (reference sequence). Trimming pared 4 bases from V and 7 bases from J, leaving 19 bases between.